Each of the 20 T cell receptor beta chains below was sequenced from the same sample in a study of T cells after yellow fever vaccination. A single record per CDR3 protein comes from TCRdb applying MiXCR to the 5' RACE reads. The data contain a few hundred thousand distinct CDR3 sequences, 8.5% to 10% of them singletons. The sequencing used CD4+ T cells sorted from PBMCs, collected 5 days after the yellow fever booster vaccination. Receptors originate from a man younger than 35 who received the YFV17D yellow fever vaccine.

This clonotype was seen only a few times. The chain is built from TRBV6-1 and TRBJ1-1, with TRBD1 matching 7 bases. Trimming at V came to 5 bases and at J to 0 bases, leaving 9 bases not matched to a gene. This CDR3 has 16 residues. Germline CDR1 MNHNS, CDR2 SASEGT. CDR3: CASSTDRRTMNTEAFF. In DNA form, the CDR3 reads TGTGCCAGCAGTACGGACAGGAGAACTATGAACACTGAAGCTTTCTTT.

V usage is TRBV7-8 and J usage is TRBJ1-6; D ambiguous. The V and J ends lost 1 base and 9 bases respectively, with 16 bases between them. In germline, CDR1 is SGHVS, CDR2 FQNEAQ. The CDR3 consists of 16 residues. CDR3 bases: TGTGCCAGCAGCTTAGATCGAAGAGATCGGGGTTCACCCCTCCACTTT. Translating gives CASSLDRRDRGSPLHF.

The genes are TRBV7-8 and TRBJ1-1, with TRBD1 as a possible D gene (5 bases). The CDR3 has 16 residues. The V gene's germline CDR1 is SGHVS and CDR2 FQNEAQ. With 5 bases removed from V and 1 base from J, the gap between germline ends came to 17 bases. CDR3 DNA: TGTGCCAGCAGCCTCATTGGGGCCCCGGGGAACACTGAAGCTTTCTTT. Its protein is CASSLIGAPGNTEAFF.

V gene TRBV2 combines with J gene TRBJ2-1; D is uncertain. CDR3 length equals 11 residues. Trimming took 4 bases from V and 7 from J, leaving 5 bases between them. Germline-derived CDR1 and CDR2 are SNHLY and FYNNEI. The CDR3 here is CASSVENEQFF. The CDR3 DNA follows: TGTGCCAGCAGTGTTGAGAATGAGCAGTTCTTC. Full variable domain (missing parts from reference TRBV2 and TRBJ2-1): EPEVTQTPSHQVTQMGQEVILRCVPISNHLYFYWYRQILGQKVEFLVSFYNNEISEKSEIFDDQFSVERPDGSNFTLKIRSTKLEDSAMYFCASSVENEQFFGPGTRLTVL.

This clonotype was seen ten or more times. The rearrangement uses TRBV7-9 and TRBJ2-3; D is unclear. V was cut by 8 bases and J by 4 bases, with 7 bases left in between. CDR3 length: 11 residues. Germline loops: CDR1 SEHNR, CDR2 FQNEAQ (reference sequence). CDR3 residues: CASSKADTQYF. The CDR3 bases are TGTGCCAGCTCCAAGGCAGATACGCAGTATTTT.

This clonotype was detected only a few times. J is TRBJ1-3 and V is TRBV10-3, with D uncertain. Germline loops: CDR1 ENHRY, CDR2 SYGVKD. The V gene lost 10 bases and the J gene lost 0 bases, with 13 bases spanning the gap. This CDR3 contains 14 residues. The DNA for the CDR3 is TGTGCCACCCAGGATGGTCGCTCTGGAAACACCATATATTTT. The encoded protein is CATQDGRSGNTIYF.

This clonotype was counted many times. V gene TRBV4-3 combines with J gene TRBJ2-6; 10 bases are shared with TRBD2. Trimming at V came to 1 base and at J to 4 bases, leaving 10 bases not matched to a gene. The CDR3 has 19 amino acids. The germline gives CDR1 LGHNA, CDR2 YSLEER. The CDR3 DNA follows: TGCGCCAGCAGCCAAGCGGCGCCGGGACTAGCGTCCGGGGCCAACGTCCTGACTTTC. Translating gives CASSQAAPGLASGANVLTF.

This clonotype has ten or more counts. CDR3 region: CASSVAAVSSYEQYF. The CDR3 region has the DNA TGTGCCAGCAGCGTAGCGGCAGTCAGCTCCTACGAGCAGTACTTC. The chain carries TRBV9 and TRBJ2-7; no clear D. CDR3 length: 15 residues. V lost 0 bases to trimming and J lost 0 bases, with 10 bases between them. Germline-derived CDR1 and CDR2 are SGDLS and YYNGEE.

J is TRBJ1-2 and V is TRBV7-2; TRBD1 matches at 10 bases. Trimming at V came to 5 bases and at J to 8 bases, leaving 11 bases not matched to a gene. The CDR3 length is 15 residues. Germline CDR1 is SGHTA and CDR2 is FQGNSA. The CDR3 nucleotides read TGTGCCAGCAGCGTCCGGGACAGGGGAGAAGGAGGCTACACCTTC. The encoded protein is CASSVRDRGEGGYTF.

The chain is built from TRBV5-1 and TRBJ2-1; no clear D. The V end lost 2 bases, the J end lost 7 bases, and 7 bases lay between the germline ends. In germline, CDR1 is SGHRS, CDR2 YFSETQ. CDR3 length: 12 amino acids. The CDR3 loop is CASSFVVNEQFF. The CDR3 DNA reads TGCGCCAGCAGCTTCGTAGTGAATGAGCAGTTCTTC.

The chain has TRBV20-1 and TRBJ2-6; D tentatively fits TRBD1 or TRBD2 (5 bases each). V lost 1 base to trimming and J lost 4 bases, with 11 bases between them. In germline, CDR1 is DFQATT, CDR2 SNEGSKA (reference sequence). The CDR3 consists of 15 residues. CDR3 residues: CSARVGGSGANVLTF. CDR3 nucleotides: TGCAGTGCTAGAGTTGGGGGTTCCGGGGCCAACGTCCTGACTTTC.

The sample holds many counts of this clonotype. The rearrangement uses TRBV11-2 and TRBJ2-5; D is perhaps TRBD1 or TRBD2 (5 bases each). CDR3 length equals 13 residues. With 5 bases removed from V and 5 bases from J, the gap between germline ends came to 12 bases. Germline CDR1 reads SGHAT; CDR2 reads FQNNGV. CDR3 sequence (DNA): TGTGCCAGCAGCCCGGGACCGGGGGAGACCCAGTACTTC. This codes for CASSPGPGETQYF.

The chain couples TRBV3-1 to TRBJ2-7; a possible D gene is TRBD2 (6 bases). The length of the CDR3 is 20 residues. Germline V CDR1 and CDR2: LGHDT, YNNKEL (reference sequence). The V end was cut by 0 bases, the J end by 5 bases, with 29 bases between. The CDR3 loop reads CASSQDFAGLDRGEGDEQYF. Written as DNA, the CDR3 is TGTGCCAGCAGCCAAGATTTCGCGGGGCTTGACCGGGGCGAGGGAGACGAGCAGTACTTC.

The rearrangement uses TRBV5-1 and TRBJ2-3; 8 nucleotides line up with TRBD2. In germline, CDR1 is SGHRS, CDR2 YFSETQ. J lost 2 bases, V lost 0 bases, and 8 bases had no gene match. The CDR3 is 17 residues long. The CDR3 reads CASSLGGSGDSTDTQYF. CDR3 bases: TGCGCCAGCAGCTTGGGTGGTAGCGGGGACTCCACAGATACGCAGTATTTT.

This clonotype was observed at least ten times. V gene TRBV7-2 combines with J gene TRBJ2-5; 10 positions match TRBD2. Germline loops: CDR1 SGHTA, CDR2 FQGNSA. The CDR3 spans 16 residues. Germline trimming cut 5 bases from V and 5 bases from J; bases unmatched to any gene: 11. The CDR3 bases are TGTGCCAGCAGCCCGCTAAAGCGGGGGGGCCGGGAGACCCAGTACTTC. Its translation is CASSPLKRGGRETQYF. Based on the CDR3 plus reference TRBV7-2 and TRBJ2-5, the full variable domain is GAGVSQSPSNKVTEKGKDVELRCDPISGHTALYWYRQSLGQGLEFLIYFQGNSAPDKSGLPSDRFSAERTGGSVSTLTIQRTQQEDSAVYLCASSPLKRGGRETQYFGPGTRLLVL.

The CDR3: CASSFGGNTDTQYF. The DNA for the CDR3 is TGTGCCAGCAGCTTCGGGGGCAACACAGATACGCAGTATTTT. The chain joins TRBV11-3 to TRBJ2-3; D is possibly TRBD1 or TRBD2 (6 bases each). CDR3 length equals 14 residues. The V end lost 3 bases, the J end lost 2 bases, and 9 bases lay between the germline ends. Germline lookup yields CDR1 SGHNT and CDR2 YENEEA.

The chain links TRBV4-3 to TRBJ1-6, with D unresolved. The germline V and J ends were trimmed by 0 bases and 14 bases, with 11 bases remaining between them. Germline values: CDR1 LGHNA, CDR2 YSLEER. The CDR3 is 13 residues long. CDR3: CASSQELQAALHF. The CDR3 nucleotides read TGCGCCAGCAGCCAAGAATTGCAGGCTGCCCTCCACTTT.

A few counts support this clonotype. The CDR3 region has the DNA TGTGCCAGCAGCCAAGTGCCCAGCCGTAATGAGCAGTTCTTC. Amino acids: CASSQVPSRNEQFF. The chain couples TRBV3-1 to TRBJ2-1; D is uncertain. The CDR3 length is 14 residues. Trimming took off 1 base at V and 7 bases at J, with 11 bases between the two ends. The V gene's germline CDR1 is LGHDT and CDR2 YNNKEL (reference sequence).

This clonotype turned up a few times. V is TRBV5-1 and J is TRBJ2-2; D is ambiguous. The ends were cut back, 8 bases at V and 5 bases at J, with 7 bases in the middle. The CDR3 is 11 amino acids. Germline assignment: CDR1 SGHRS and CDR2 YFSETQ. In DNA, the CDR3 is TGCGCCAGGAGCAGGACCGGGGAGCTGTTTTTT. This codes for CARSRTGELFF.

In its sample, this clonotype was seen a few times. This chain connects TRBV11-2 to TRBJ1-2, with D possibly TRBD1 on 5 matching bases. The CDR3 contains 14 residues. The germline gives CDR1 SGHAT, CDR2 FQNNGV. With 2 bases removed from V and 8 bases from J, the gap between germline ends came to 15 bases. CDR3 protein: CASSLSGGARGYTF. The CDR3 bases are TGTGCCAGCAGCTTAAGTGGTGGGGCCCGGGGCTACACCTTC.